Each of the 5 T cell receptor beta chains below was sequenced from the same sample in a study of spatial heterogeneity in lung cancer. The time point was: sample taken at primary tumor resection. TCRdb independently ran MiXCR on the 5' RACE reads; one entry per CDR3 protein. There are 2,000 to 3,000 distinct CDR3 sequences in the sample; less than 15% occur only once, and 20% to 25% lies in the top ten. This sample comprised normal lung tissue next to the tumor, obtained at surgery. These receptors were obtained from a female donor with early-stage non-small cell lung cancer.

Relative to its sample, this clonotype is medium-sized (0.01 to 0.1%). The chain recombines TRBV9 with TRBJ2-4; the D gene is possibly TRBD1 (5 bases). CDR3 length: 15 residues. V was cut by 0 bases and J by 6 bases, with 13 bases left in between. Germline-derived CDR1 and CDR2 are SGDLS and YYNGEE. The CDR3 is CASSVEGDRGNIQYF. Written as DNA, the CDR3 is TGTGCCAGCAGCGTAGAAGGTGATAGGGGAAACATTCAGTACTTC. The complete variable domain, with remaining parts taken from reference TRBV9 and TRBJ2-4, reads DSGVTQTPKHLITATGQRVTLRCSPRSGDLSVYWYQQSLDQGLQFLIQYYNGEERAKGNILERFSAQQFPDLHSELNLSSLELGDSALYFCASSVEGDRGNIQYFGAGTRLSVL.

The J gene is TRBJ2-7, the V gene TRBV7-2, with 9 bases identical to TRBD2. This CDR3 spans 11 amino acids. The germline gives CDR1 SGHTA, CDR2 FQGNSA. In DNA form, the CDR3 reads TGTGCTAGCGGGGGCTCCTACGAGCAGTACTTC. Protein sequence: CASGGSYEQYF.

This clonotype is labeled medium-sized (0.01 to 0.1%). The CDR3, as DNA: TGTGCCACCAGTGATCCAGGGGGACAGCCCCAGCATTTT. It yields the protein CATSDPGGQPQHF. The V call is TRBV24-1, the J call TRBJ1-5; the match to TRBD1 covers 7 bases. The V segment lost 3 bases and the J segment 7 bases; nucleotides outside the gene matches: 2. Germline CDR1 KGHDR, CDR2 SFDVKD. The CDR3 covers 13 residues.

The chain carries TRBV18 and TRBJ1-2; no clear D gene. The V end lost 3 bases, the J end lost 10 bases, and 15 bases lay between the germline ends. The CDR3 contains 13 residues. Germline loops: CDR1 KGHSH, CDR2 LQKENI. The CDR3 sequence: CASSPGEGLDYTF. In DNA form, the CDR3 reads TGTGCCAGCTCACCCGGCGAGGGCCTGGACTACACCTTC.

This clonotype counts as medium-sized. The V and J genes are TRBV20-1 and TRBJ2-7, with TRBD2 matching 8 bases. Germline V gene lookup returns CDR1 DFQATT and CDR2 SNEGSKA (reference sequence). The ends lost 6 bases at V and 1 base at J; junction bases unmatched: 14. This CDR3 spans 16 amino acids. In DNA, the CDR3 is TGCAGTGCCCGGGGGGGTGTTGCGGGGTATTCCTACGAGCAGTACTTC. This codes for CSARGGVAGYSYEQYF.